These 2 T cell receptor beta chains came from one sample sequenced in a study of T-cell memory formation after mild COVID-19. One entry per CDR3 protein results from TCRdb running MiXCR on the 5' RACE reads. The sample yields roughly 200,000 distinct CDR3 sequences, around 21% seen once. Sequencing was done on a sample of PBMCs or a T cell subset sorted from them (not recorded which). These receptors all stem from an adult woman who had mild COVID-19 (a few samples of this study predate the infection). Cell type and time point are not known.

This clonotype was observed a few times. V is TRBV7-6 and J is TRBJ2-7, with 7 bases matching TRBD2. CDR1 and CDR2 from the germline V gene are SGHVS and FNYEAQ. Trimming removed 5 bases from V and 3 bases from J; junction bases left unmatched: 4. This CDR3 is built from 13 residues. The chain's CDR3 is CASSAGTNYEQYF. CDR3 sequence (DNA): TGTGCCAGCAGCGCCGGGACTAACTACGAGCAGTACTTC.

The chain recombines TRBV20-1 with TRBJ1-5; the D gene is possibly TRBD1 (5 bases). V was pared by 7 bases and J by 5 bases, with 15 bases between. This CDR3 is 13 amino acids long. CDR1 and CDR2 (germline): DFQATT, SNEGSKA (reference sequence). CDR3: CSVPEGTDQPQHF. Here the CDR3 DNA reads TGCAGTGTTCCGGAGGGGACTGATCAGCCCCAGCATTTT.